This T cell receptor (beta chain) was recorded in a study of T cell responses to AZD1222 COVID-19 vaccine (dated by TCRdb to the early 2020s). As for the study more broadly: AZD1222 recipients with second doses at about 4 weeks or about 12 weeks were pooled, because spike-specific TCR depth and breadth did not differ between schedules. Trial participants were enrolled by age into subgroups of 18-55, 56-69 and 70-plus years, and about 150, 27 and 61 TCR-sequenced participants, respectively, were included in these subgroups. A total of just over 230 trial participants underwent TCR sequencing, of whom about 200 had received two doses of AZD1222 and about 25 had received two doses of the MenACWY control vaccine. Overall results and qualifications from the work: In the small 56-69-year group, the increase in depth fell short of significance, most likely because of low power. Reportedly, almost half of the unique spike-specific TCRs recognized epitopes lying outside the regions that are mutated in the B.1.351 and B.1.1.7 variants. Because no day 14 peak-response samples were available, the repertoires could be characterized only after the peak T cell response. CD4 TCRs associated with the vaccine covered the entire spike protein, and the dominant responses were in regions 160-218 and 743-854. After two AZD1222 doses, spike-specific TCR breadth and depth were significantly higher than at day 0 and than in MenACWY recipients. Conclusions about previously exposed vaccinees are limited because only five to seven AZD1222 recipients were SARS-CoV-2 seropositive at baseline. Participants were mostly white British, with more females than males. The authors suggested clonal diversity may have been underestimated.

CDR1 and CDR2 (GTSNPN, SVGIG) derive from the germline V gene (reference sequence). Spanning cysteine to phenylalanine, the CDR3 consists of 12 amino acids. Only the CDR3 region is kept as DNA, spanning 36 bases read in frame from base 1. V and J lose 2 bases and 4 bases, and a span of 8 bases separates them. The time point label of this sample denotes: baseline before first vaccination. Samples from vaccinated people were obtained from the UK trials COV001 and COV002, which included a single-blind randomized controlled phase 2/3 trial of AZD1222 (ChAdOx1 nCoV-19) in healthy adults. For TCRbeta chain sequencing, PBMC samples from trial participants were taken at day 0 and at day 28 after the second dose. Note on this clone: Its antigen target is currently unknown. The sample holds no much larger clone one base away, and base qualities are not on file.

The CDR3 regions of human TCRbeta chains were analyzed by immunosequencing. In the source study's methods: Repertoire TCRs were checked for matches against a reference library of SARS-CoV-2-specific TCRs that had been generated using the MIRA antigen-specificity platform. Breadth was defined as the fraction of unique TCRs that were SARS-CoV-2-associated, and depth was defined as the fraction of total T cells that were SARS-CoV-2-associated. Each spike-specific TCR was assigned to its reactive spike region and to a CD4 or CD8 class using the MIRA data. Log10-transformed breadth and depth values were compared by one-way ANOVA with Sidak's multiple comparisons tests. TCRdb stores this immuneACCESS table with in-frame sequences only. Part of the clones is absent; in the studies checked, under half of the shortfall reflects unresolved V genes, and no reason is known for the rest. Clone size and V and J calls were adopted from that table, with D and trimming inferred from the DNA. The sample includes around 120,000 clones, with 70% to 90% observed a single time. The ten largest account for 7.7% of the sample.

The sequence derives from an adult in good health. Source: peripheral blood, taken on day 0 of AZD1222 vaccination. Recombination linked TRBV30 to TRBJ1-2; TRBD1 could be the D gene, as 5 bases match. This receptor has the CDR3 CAWSPGGYGYTF. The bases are TGTGCCTGGAGTCCCGGGGGCTATGGCTACACCTTC. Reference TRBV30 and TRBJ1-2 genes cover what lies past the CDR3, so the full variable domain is SQTIHQWPATLVQPVGSPLSLECTVEGTSNPNLYWYRQAAGRGLQLLFYSVGIGQISSEVPQNLSASRPQDRQFILSSKKLLLSDSGFYLCAWSPGGYGYTFGSGTRLTVV.